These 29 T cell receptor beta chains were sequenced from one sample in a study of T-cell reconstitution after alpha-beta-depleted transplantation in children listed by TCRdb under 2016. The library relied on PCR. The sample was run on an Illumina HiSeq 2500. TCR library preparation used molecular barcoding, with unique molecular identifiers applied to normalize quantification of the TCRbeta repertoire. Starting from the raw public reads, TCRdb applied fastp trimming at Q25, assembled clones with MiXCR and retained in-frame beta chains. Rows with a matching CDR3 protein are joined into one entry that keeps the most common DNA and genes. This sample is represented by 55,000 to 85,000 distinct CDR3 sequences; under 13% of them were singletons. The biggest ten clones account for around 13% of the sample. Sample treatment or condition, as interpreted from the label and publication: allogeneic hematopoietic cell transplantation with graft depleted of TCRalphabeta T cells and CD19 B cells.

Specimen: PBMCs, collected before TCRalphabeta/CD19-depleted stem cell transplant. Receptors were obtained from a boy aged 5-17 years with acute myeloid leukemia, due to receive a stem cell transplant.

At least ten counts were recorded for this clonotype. The CDR3 loop reads CASSLTANYGYTF. The DNA of the CDR3 is TGTGCCAGCAGCTTAACAGCTAACTATGGCTACACCTTC. The rearrangement links TRBV7-2 to TRBJ1-2; the D is unclear. The V gene's germline CDR1 is SGHTA and CDR2 FQGNSA. V lost 2 bases, J lost 0 bases, and 4 bases lay in between. The CDR3 sequence is 13 residues long.

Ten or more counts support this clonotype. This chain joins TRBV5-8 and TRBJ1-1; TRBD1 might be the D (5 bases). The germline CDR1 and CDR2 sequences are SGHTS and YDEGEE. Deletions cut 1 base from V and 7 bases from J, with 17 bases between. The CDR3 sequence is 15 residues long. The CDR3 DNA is TGTGCCAGCAGCTTGCGTAGTTTCCAGGGCAATGAAGCTTTCTTT. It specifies CASSLRSFQGNEAFF.

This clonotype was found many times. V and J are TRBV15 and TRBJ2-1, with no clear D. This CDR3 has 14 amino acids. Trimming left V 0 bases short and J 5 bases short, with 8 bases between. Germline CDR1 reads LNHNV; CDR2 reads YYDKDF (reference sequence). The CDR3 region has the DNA TGTGCCACCAGCAGAGATGGTGTGGACAATGAGCAGTTCTTC. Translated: CATSRDGVDNEQFF. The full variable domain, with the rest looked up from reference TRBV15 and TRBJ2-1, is DAMVIQNPRYQVTQFGKPVTLSCSQTLNHNVMYWYQQKSSQAPKLLFHYYDKDFNNEADTPDNFQSRRPNTSFCFLDIRSPGLGDTAMYLCATSRDGVDNEQFFGPGTRLTVL.

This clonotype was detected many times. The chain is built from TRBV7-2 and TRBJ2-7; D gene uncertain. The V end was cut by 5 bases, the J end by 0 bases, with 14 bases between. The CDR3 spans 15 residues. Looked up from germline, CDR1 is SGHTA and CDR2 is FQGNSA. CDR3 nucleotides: TGTGCCAGCAGCCCCGGTCGAATCACCTCCTACGAGCAGTACTTC. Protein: CASSPGRITSYEQYF.

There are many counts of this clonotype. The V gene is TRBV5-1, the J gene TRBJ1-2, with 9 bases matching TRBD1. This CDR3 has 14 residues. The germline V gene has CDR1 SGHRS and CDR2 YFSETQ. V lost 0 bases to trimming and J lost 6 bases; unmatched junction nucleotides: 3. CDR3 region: CASSLDRGQDGYTF. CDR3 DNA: TGCGCCAGCAGCTTGGACAGGGGGCAGGATGGCTACACCTTC.

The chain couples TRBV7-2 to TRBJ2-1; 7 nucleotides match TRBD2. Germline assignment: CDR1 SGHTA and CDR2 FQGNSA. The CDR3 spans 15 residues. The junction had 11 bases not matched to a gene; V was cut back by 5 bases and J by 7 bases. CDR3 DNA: TGTGCCAGCAGCCGGCTGGCGGGAGAAGGGAATGAGCAGTTCTTC. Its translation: CASSRLAGEGNEQFF.

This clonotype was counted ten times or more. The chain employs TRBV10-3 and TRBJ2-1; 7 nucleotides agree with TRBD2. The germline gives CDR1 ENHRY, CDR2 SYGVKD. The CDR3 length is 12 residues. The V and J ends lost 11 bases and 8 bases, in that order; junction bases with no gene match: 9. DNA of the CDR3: TGTGCCTGCCGAGGCGGGGGTTATGAGCAGTTCTTC. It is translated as CACRGGGYEQFF.

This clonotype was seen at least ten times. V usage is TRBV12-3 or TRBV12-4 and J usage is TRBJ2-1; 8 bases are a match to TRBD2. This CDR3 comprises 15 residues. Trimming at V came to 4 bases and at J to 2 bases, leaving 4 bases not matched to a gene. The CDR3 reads CASSSGTRTYNEQFF. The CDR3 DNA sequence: TGTGCCAGCAGTTCCGGGACTAGGACCTACAATGAGCAGTTCTTC.

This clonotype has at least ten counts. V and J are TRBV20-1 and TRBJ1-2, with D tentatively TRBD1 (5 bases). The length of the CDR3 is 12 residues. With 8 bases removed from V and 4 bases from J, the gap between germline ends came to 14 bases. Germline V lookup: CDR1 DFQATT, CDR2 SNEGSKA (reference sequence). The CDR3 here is CSPDTESYGYTF. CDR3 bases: TGCAGTCCGGACACCGAATCCTATGGCTACACCTTC.

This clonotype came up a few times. CDR3 region: CASRPGVAGELFF. The CDR3 DNA reads as TGTGCCAGCAGACCAGGGGTCGCCGGGGAGCTGTTTTTT. V and J are TRBV27 and TRBJ2-2; maybe TRBD1 (6 bases). This CDR3 is built from 13 residues. Germline V CDR1 and CDR2: MNHEY, SMNVEV (reference sequence). V shed 6 bases and J shed 6 bases, with 11 bases lying between them.

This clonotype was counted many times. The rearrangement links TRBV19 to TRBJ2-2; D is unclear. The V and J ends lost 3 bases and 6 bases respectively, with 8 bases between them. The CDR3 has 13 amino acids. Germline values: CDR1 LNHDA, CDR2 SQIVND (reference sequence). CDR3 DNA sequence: TGTGCCAGTAGTATTTCTAGATCCGGGGAGCTGTTTTTT. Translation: CASSISRSGELFF.

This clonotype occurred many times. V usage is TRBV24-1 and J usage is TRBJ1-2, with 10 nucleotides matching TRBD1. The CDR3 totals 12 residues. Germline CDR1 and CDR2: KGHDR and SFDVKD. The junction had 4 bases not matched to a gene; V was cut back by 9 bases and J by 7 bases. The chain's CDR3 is CATSGQGFGYTF. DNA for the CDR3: TGTGCCACCTCGGGACAGGGGTTTGGCTACACCTTC.

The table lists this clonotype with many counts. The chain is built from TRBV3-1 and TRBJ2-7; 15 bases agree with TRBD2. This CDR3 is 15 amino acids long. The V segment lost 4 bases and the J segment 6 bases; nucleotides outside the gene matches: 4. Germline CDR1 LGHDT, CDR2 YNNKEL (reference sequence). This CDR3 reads CASSRTSGRASEQYF. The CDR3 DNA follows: TGTGCCAGCAGCCGGACTAGCGGGAGGGCCTCCGAGCAGTACTTC.

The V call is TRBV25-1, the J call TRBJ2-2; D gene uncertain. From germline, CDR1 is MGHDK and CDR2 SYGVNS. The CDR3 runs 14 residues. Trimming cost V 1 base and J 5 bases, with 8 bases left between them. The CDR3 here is CASSESGFTGELFF. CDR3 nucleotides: TGTGCCAGCAGTGAATCTGGGTTTACCGGGGAGCTGTTTTTT.

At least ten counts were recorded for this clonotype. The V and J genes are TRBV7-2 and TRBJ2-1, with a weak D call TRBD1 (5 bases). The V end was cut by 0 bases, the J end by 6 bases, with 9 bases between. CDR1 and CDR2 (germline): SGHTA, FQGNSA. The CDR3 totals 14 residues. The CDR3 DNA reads TGTGCCAGCAGCTTAGCTTCCAGGGTCAATGAGCAGTTCTTC. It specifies CASSLASRVNEQFF.

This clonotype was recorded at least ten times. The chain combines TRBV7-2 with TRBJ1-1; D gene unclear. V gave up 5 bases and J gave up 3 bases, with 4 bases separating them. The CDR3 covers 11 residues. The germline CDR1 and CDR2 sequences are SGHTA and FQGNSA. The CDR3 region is CASSADTEAFF. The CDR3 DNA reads TGTGCCAGCAGCGCCGACACTGAAGCTTTCTTT.

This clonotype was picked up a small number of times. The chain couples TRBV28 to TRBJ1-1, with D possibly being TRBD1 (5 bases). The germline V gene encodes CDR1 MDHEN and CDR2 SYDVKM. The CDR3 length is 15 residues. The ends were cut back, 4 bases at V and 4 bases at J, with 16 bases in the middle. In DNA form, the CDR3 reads TGTGCCAGCAGTTCCCTGGGACGGGGGTTCACTGAAGCTTTCTTT. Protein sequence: CASSSLGRGFTEAFF.

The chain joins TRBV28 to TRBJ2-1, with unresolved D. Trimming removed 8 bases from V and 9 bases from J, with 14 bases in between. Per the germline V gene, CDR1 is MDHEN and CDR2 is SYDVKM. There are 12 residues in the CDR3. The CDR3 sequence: CASAPERFEQFF. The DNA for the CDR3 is TGTGCCAGCGCCCCGGAGCGATTTGAGCAGTTCTTC.

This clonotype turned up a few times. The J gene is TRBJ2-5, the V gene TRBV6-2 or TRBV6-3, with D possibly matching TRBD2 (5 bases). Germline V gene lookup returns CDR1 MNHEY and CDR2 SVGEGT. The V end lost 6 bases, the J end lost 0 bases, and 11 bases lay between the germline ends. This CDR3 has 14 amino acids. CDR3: CASSYRTHQETQYF. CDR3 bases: TGTGCCAGCAGCTATAGGACTCACCAAGAGACCCAGTACTTC.

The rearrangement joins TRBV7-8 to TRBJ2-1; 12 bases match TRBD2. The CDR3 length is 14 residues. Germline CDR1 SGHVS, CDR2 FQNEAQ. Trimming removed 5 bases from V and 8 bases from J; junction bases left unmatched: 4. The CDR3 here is CASSASGGAHEQFF. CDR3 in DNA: TGTGCCAGCAGCGCTAGCGGGGGGGCCCATGAGCAGTTCTTC.

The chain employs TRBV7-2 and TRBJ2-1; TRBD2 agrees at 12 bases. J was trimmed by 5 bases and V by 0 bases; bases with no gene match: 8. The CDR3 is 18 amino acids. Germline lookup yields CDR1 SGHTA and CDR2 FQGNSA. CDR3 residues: CASSLAPQLAGGHNEQFF. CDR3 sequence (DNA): TGTGCCAGCAGCTTAGCCCCTCAACTAGCGGGGGGCCACAATGAGCAGTTCTTC.

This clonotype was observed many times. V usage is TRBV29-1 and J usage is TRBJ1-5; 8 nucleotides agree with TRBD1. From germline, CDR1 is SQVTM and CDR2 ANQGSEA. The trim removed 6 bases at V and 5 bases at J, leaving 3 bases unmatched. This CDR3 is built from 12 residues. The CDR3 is CSVATGDQPQHF. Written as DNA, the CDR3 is TGCAGCGTCGCGACAGGGGATCAGCCCCAGCATTTT.

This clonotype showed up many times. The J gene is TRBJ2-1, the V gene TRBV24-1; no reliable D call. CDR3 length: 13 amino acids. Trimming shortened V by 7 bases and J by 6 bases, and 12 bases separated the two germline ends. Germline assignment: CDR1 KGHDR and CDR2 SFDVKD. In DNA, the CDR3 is TGTGCCACCAGCACGGAGAATGGCAATGAGCAGTTCTTC. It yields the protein CATSTENGNEQFF.

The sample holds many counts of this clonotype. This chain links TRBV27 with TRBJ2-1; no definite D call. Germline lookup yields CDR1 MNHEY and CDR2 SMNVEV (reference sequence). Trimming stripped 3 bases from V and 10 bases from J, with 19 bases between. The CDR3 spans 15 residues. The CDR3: CASSFVGMSSYEQFF. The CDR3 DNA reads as TGTGCCAGCAGTTTTGTAGGTATGAGCTCGTACGAGCAGTTCTTC.

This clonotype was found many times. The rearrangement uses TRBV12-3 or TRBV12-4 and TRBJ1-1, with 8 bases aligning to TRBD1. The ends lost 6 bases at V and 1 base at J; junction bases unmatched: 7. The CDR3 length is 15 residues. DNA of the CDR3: TGTGCCAGCAGCGTTAGAGGGACAGGGAACACTGAAGCTTTCTTT. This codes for CASSVRGTGNTEAFF.

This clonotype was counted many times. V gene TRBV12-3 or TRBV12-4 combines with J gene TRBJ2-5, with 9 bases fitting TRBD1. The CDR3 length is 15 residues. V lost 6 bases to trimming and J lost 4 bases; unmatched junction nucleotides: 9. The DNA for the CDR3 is TGTGCCAGCAGCCCCAATACGGACAGGGGAGAGACCCAGTACTTC. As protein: CASSPNTDRGETQYF.

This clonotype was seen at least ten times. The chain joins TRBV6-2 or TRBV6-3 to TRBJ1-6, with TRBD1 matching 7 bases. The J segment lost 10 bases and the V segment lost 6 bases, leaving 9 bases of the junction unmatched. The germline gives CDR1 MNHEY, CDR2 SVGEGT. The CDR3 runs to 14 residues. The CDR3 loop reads CASSLGQSPSPLHF. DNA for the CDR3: TGTGCCAGCAGCCTGGGACAGAGTCCCTCACCCCTCCACTTT.

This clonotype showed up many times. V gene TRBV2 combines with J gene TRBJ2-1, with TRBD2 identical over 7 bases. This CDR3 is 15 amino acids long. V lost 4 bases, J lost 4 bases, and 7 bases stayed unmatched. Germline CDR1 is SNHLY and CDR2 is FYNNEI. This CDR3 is CASSVGRGTYNEQFF. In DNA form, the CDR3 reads TGTGCCAGCAGTGTGGGGCGGGGGACTTACAATGAGCAGTTCTTC. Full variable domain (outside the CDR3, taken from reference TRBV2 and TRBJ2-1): EPEVTQTPSHQVTQMGQEVILRCVPISNHLYFYWYRQILGQKVEFLVSFYNNEISEKSEIFDDQFSVERPDGSNFTLKIRSTKLEDSAMYFCASSVGRGTYNEQFFGPGTRLTVL.

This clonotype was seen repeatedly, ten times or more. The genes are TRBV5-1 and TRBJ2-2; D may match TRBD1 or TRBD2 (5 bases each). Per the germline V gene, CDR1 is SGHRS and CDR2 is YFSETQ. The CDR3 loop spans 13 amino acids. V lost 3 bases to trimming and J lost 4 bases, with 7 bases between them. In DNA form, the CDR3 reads TGCGCCAGCAGCTCGGGGCTCACCGGGGAGCTGTTTTTT. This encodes CASSSGLTGELFF.